These 17 T cell receptor beta chains originate from one sample sequenced in a study of graft-versus-host responses after intestinal transplantation. Their target antigens are unknown. Here immunoSEQ multiplex PCR was the method, and the copy in TCRdb shows in-frame clones only, minus some. Of about 88,000 clones in the sample, approximately 90% were seen once. Sequenced here: unstimulated CD4+ T cells sorted from spleen or lymph node cells, sampled before transplant. The receptors were gathered from a human donor who was the organ donor for an intestinal transplant.

This chain connects TRBV6-6 to TRBJ1-5; D gene uncertain. The CDR3 has 13 amino acids. V lost 3 bases and J lost 9, with 12 bases in between. CDR1 and CDR2 from the germline V gene are MNHNY and SVGAGI (reference sequence). CDR3 coding DNA: TGTGCCAGCAGTTATCTCGGGGAGGTGCCCCAGCATTTT. It translates to CASSYLGEVPQHF.

This chain links TRBV5-1 with TRBJ2-5, with TRBD2 identical over 7 bases. The CDR3 is 15 residues long. Germline V gene lookup returns CDR1 SGHRS and CDR2 YFSETQ. V lost 4 bases and J lost 1; bases outside the gene matches: 7. The CDR3 DNA reads TGCGCCAGCAGCCTGATTGGCGGGAGCCAAGAGACCCAGTACTTC. This sequence encodes CASSLIGGSQETQYF.

This clone is a singleton in its sample. The genes are TRBV20-1 and TRBJ2-1; D remains ambiguous. The germline gives CDR1 DFQATT, CDR2 SNEGSKA (reference sequence). The CDR3 extends over 10 amino acids. V was trimmed by 3 bases and J by 7 bases, leaving 4 bases between them. CDR3 bases: TGCAGTGCTAGGGAGAATGAGCAGTTCTTC. This sequence encodes CSARENEQFF.

This rearrangement joins TRBV7-6 to TRBJ2-5; weak D call: TRBD1 (6 bases). The CDR3 extends over 15 amino acids. V was trimmed by 3 bases and J by 5 bases, leaving 16 bases between them. The germline CDR1 and CDR2 sequences are SGHVS and FNYEAQ. In nucleotides, the CDR3 is TGTGCCAGCAGCTTGGGTCAGGGGAGTCACGAGACCCAGTACTTC. Its protein is CASSLGQGSHETQYF.

The V gene is TRBV6-7, the J gene TRBJ1-1; possibly TRBD1 for D (5 bases). TRBV6-7 is marked as an open reading frame, function uncertain. There are 14 residues in the CDR3. Trimming shortened V by 8 bases and J by 2 bases, and 15 bases separated the two germline ends. CDR3: CASREDTHNTEAFF. The DNA for the CDR3 is TGTGCCAGCCGGGAGGACACCCATAACACTGAAGCTTTCTTT.

The chain is built from TRBV9 and TRBJ2-3; D might be TRBD2 (6 bases). Trimming removed 4 bases from V and 4 bases from J, with 13 bases in between. The length of the CDR3 is 14 residues. Germline values: CDR1 SGDLS, CDR2 YYNGEE. For the CDR3, the DNA is TGTGCCAGCAGCAAATGGGAGGCGGCAGATACGCAGTATTTT. Protein sequence: CASSKWEAADTQYF.

There are a few counts of this clone. The chain couples TRBV5-6 to TRBJ1-3, with a tentative D call TRBD1 (6 bases). The germline gives CDR1 SGHDT, CDR2 YYEEEE. Trimming cost V 0 bases and J 3 bases, with 10 bases left between them. The CDR3 is 15 amino acids. The CDR3 is CASSLVRGGGNTIYF. CDR3 sequence (DNA): TGTGCCAGCAGCTTGGTACGAGGGGGTGGAAACACCATATATTTT.

The chain has TRBV6-5 and TRBJ2-2; tentatively, D is TRBD2 (5 bases). Trimming removed 10 bases from V and 3 bases from J, with 9 bases in between. Germline CDR1 is MNHEY and CDR2 is SVGAGI. The CDR3 contains 12 residues. DNA of the CDR3: TGTGCCATCTACGGGGACACCGGGGAGCTGTTTTTT. This encodes CAIYGDTGELFF.

The chain couples TRBV5-5 to TRBJ2-3; TRBD2 agrees at 7 bases. The CDR3 is made up of 14 amino acids. The V segment lost 0 bases and the J segment 3 bases; nucleotides outside the gene matches: 1. Per the germline V gene, CDR1 is SGHKS and CDR2 is YYEKEE (reference sequence). The CDR3 DNA is TGTGCCAGCAGCTTGGGGCGGGGGACAGATACGCAGTATTTT. As protein: CASSLGRGTDTQYF.

The chain links TRBV20-1 to TRBJ2-7; a weak D match, TRBD1 (5 bases). The CDR3 covers 10 residues. Trimming left V 4 bases short and J 7 bases short, with 8 bases between. Germline lookup yields CDR1 DFQATT and CDR2 SNEGSKA (reference sequence). In DNA, the CDR3 is TGCAGTGCTATAGGGGTAGAGCAGTACTTC. Translated, it gives CSAIGVEQYF.

The V call is TRBV11-3, the J call TRBJ1-4; D is unclear. The CDR3 totals 15 residues. Germline V CDR1 and CDR2: SGHNT, YENEEA. The V end was cut by 2 bases, the J end by 0 bases, with 7 bases between. CDR3 amino acids: CASSLRDSTNEKLFF. CDR3 DNA sequence: TGTGCCAGCAGCTTACGGGATTCAACTAATGAAAAACTGTTTTTT.

The J gene is TRBJ2-7, the V gene TRBV11-2, with TRBD1 matching 7 bases. The V and J ends lost 3 bases and 2 bases, in that order; junction bases with no gene match: 4. CDR3 length equals 14 residues. Germline V gene sequence: CDR1 SGHAT, CDR2 FQNNGV. Written as DNA, the CDR3 is TGTGCCAGCAGCTTCGCGACAGGGCCCTACGAGCAGTACTTC. This gives the protein CASSFATGPYEQYF.

In regard to this clone: Its ends do not fully match the called genes, so a read error is possible. This chain joins TRBV5-8 and TRBJ2-2, with 8 bases lining up with TRBD2. Germline CDR1 reads SGHTS; CDR2 reads YDEGEE. This CDR3 is built from 16 residues. Here the CDR3 reads CAGSLAPGLVAGELFF. CDR3 coding DNA: TGTGCCGGCAGCTTGGCCCCGGGACTAGTCGCCGGGGAGCTGTTTTTT.

The chain links TRBV27 to TRBJ1-2; a weak D match, TRBD1 (5 bases). Trimming shortened V by 6 bases and J by 2 bases, and 13 bases separated the two germline ends. This CDR3 has 14 residues. In germline, CDR1 is MNHEY, CDR2 SMNVEV (reference sequence). CDR3 sequence (DNA): TGTGCCAGCAGCCGGGAGTGGGGGAACTATGGCTACACCTTC. It codes for CASSREWGNYGYTF.

The chain joins TRBV6-1 to TRBJ2-5, with D tentatively TRBD2 (6 bases). The J call may not be correct, given that the DNA end is closer to TRBJ2-7. Per germline, CDR1 MNHNS and CDR2 SASEGT. The length of the CDR3 is 12 residues. The CDR3 reads CASWRGSGEQYF. DNA of the CDR3: TGTGCCTCTTGGCGGGGTTCGGGCGAGCAGTACTTC.

The chain is built from TRBV25-1 and TRBJ1-5, with 8 bases matching TRBD1. CDR1 is MGHDK and CDR2 is SYGVNS in the germline V gene. V lost 3 bases, J lost 1 base, and 5 bases stayed unmatched. The CDR3 is 16 amino acids. CDR3 coding DNA: TGTGCCAGCAGTGATGGTCCAGGGGGCAGCAATCAGCCCCAGCATTTT. It is translated as CASSDGPGGSNQPQHF.

The CDR3 protein is CASSEHGANVLTF. The CDR3 DNA reads as TGTGCCAGCAGTGAACACGGGGCCAACGTCCTGACTTTC. The chain joins TRBV9 to TRBJ2-6; D uncertain. The CDR3 has 13 amino acids. Trimming left V 5 bases short and J 4 bases short, with 7 bases between. Germline loops: CDR1 SGDLS, CDR2 YYNGEE.